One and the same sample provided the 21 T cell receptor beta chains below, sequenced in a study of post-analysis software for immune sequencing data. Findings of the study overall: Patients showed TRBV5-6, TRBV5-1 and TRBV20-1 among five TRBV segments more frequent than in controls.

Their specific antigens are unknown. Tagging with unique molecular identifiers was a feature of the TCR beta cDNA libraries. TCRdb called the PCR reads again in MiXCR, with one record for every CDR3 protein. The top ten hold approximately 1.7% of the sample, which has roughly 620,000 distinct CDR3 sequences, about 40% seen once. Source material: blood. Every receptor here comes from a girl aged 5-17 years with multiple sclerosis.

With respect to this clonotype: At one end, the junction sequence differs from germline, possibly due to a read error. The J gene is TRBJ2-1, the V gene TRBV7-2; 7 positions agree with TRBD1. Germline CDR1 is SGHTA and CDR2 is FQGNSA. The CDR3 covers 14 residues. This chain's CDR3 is CANSFTGAYNEQFF. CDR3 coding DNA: TGTGCCAACAGCTTTACAGGGGCCTACAATGAGCAGTTCTTC.

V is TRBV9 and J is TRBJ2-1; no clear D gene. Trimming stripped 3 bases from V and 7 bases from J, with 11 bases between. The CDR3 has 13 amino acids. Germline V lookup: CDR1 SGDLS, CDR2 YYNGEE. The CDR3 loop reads CASSEAPRNEQFF. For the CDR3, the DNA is TGTGCCAGCAGCGAGGCCCCCCGTAATGAGCAGTTCTTC.

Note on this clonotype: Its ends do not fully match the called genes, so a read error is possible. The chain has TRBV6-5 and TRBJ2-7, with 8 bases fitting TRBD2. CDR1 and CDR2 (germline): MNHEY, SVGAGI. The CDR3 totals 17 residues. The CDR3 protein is CDSSYSGSGSGDFIRYF. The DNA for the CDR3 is TGTGACAGCAGTTACTCGGGCAGCGGTAGCGGGGATTTTATTCGGTACTTC.

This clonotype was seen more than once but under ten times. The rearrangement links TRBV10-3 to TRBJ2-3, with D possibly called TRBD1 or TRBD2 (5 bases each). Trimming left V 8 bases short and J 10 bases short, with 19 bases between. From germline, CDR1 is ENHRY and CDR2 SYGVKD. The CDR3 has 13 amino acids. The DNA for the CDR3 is TGTGCCATCCGGGGCCTAGAAGTCCTCCCGCAGTATTTT. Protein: CAIRGLEVLPQYF.

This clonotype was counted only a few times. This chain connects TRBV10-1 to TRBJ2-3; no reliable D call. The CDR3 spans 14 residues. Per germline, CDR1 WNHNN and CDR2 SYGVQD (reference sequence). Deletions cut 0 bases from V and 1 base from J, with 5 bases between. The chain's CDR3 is CASSESTGTDTQYF. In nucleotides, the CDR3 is TGCGCCAGCAGTGAGTCCACAGGCACAGATACGCAGTATTTT.

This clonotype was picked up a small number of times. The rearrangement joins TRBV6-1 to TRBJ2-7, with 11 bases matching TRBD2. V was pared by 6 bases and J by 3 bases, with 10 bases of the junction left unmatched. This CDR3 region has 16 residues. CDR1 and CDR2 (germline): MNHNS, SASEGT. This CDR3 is CASRGYGTSGYYEQYF. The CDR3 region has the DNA TGTGCCAGCAGGGGTTACGGGACTAGCGGATACTACGAGCAGTACTTC.

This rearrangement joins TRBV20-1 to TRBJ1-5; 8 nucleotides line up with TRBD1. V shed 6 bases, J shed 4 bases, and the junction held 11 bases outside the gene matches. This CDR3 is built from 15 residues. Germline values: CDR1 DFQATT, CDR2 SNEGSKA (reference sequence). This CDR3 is CSAPRARGQNQPQHF. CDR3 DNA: TGCAGTGCGCCACGGGCCAGGGGGCAGAATCAGCCCCAGCATTTT.

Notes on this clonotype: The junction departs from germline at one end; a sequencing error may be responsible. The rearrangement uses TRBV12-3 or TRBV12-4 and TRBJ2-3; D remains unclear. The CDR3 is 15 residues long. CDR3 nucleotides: TGTGCCAGCAGTAATCCGGGCATCAGCACGGATACGCAGTATTTT. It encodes CASSNPGISTDTQYF.

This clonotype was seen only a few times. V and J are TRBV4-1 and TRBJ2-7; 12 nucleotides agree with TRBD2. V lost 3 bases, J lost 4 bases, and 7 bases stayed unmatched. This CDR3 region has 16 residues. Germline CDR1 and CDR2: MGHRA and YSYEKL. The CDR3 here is CASSQGTSGPPYEQYF. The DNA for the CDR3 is TGCGCCAGCAGCCAGGGGACTAGCGGGCCCCCATACGAGCAGTACTTC.

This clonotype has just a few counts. In DNA, the CDR3 is TGTGCCAGCAGAGTTACGTCCAGGGTTACAGATACGCAGTATTTT. It is translated as CASRVTSRVTDTQYF. The rearrangement uses TRBV6-5 and TRBJ2-3; possible D gene TRBD1, 5 bases. Germline V gene lookup returns CDR1 MNHEY and CDR2 SVGAGI. The CDR3 has 15 residues. V was pared by 6 bases and J by 3 bases, with 16 bases between.

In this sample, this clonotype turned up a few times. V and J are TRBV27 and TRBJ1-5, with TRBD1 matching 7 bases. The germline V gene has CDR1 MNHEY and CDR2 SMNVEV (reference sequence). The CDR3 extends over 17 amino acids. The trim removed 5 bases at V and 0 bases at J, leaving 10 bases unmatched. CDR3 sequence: CASSAHRGINSNQPQHF. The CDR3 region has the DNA TGTGCCAGCAGTGCACACAGGGGAATTAATAGCAATCAGCCCCAGCATTTT.

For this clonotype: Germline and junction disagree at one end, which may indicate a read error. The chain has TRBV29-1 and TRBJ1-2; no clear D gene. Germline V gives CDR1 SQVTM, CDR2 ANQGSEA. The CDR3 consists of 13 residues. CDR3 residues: CSVAGRFNYGHTF. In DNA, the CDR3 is TGCAGCGTCGCAGGACGATTCAACTATGGCCACACCTTC.

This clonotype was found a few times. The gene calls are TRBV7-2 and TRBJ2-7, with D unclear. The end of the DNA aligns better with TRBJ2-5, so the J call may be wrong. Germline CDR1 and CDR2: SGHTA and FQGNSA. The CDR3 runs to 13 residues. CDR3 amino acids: CASSLVPRETQYF. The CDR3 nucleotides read TGTGCCAGCAGCTTAGTTCCGCGGGAGACCCAGTACTTC.

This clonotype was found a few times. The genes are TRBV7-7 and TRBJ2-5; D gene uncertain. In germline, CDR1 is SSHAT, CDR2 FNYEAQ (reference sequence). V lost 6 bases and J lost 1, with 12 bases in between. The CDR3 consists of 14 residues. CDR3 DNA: TGTGCCAGCAGTCGCACCCCCAGCCAAGAGACCCAGTACTTC. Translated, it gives CASSRTPSQETQYF. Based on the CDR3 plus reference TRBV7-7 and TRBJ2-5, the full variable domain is GAGVSQSPRYKVTKRGQDVTLRCDPISSHATLYWYQQALGQGPEFLTYFNYEAQPDKSGLPSDRFSAERPEGSISTLTIQRTEQRDSAMYRCASSRTPSQETQYFGPGTRLLVL.

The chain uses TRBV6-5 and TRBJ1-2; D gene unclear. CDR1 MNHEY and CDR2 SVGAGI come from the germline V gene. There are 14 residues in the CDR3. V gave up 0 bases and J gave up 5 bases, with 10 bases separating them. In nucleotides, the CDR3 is TGTGCCAGCAGTTACTCGACGCAGAGATATGGCTACACCTTC. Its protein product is CASSYSTQRYGYTF.

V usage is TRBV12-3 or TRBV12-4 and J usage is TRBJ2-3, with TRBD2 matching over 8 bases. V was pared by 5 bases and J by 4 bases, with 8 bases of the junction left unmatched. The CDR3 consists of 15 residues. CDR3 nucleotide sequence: TGTGCCAGCAGTATACTAGCGGTGGGTGCAGATACGCAGTATTTT. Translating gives CASSILAVGADTQYF.

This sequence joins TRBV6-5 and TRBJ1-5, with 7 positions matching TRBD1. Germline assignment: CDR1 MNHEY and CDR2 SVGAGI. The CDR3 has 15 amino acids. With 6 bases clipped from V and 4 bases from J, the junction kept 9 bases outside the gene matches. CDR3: CASSESGGRNQPQHF. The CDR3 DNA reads TGTGCCAGCAGCGAGTCAGGGGGGAGGAATCAGCCCCAGCATTTT.

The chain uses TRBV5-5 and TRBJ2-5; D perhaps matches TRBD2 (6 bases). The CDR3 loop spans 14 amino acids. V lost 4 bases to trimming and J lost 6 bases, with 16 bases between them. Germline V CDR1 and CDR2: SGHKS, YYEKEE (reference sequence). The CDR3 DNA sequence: TGTGCCAGCAGCCCGGAGGGCCCCCAGAAGACCCAGTACTTC. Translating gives CASSPEGPQKTQYF. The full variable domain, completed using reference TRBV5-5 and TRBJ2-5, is DAGVTQSPTHLIKTRGQQVTLRCSPISGHKSVSWYQQVLGQGPQFIFQYYEKEERGRGNFPDRFSARQFPNYSSELNVNALLLGDSALYLCASSPEGPQKTQYFGPGTRLLVL.

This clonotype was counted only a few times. The CDR3 sequence is CAISEGQALSNQPQHF. The CDR3 nucleotides are TGTGCCATCAGTGAGGGGCAGGCTCTCTCCAATCAGCCCCAGCATTTT. The V call is TRBV10-3, the J call TRBJ1-5; D not resolved. Germline V gene lookup returns CDR1 ENHRY and CDR2 SYGVKD. The CDR3 is 16 residues long. V lost 2 bases and J lost 3, with 14 bases in between.

The chain's CDR3 is CASSLAFHRGRGSNEQFF. DNA for the CDR3: TGTGCCAGCAGCTTAGCCTTTCACAGGGGCCGAGGAAGTAATGAGCAGTTCTTC. The chain uses TRBV7-2 and TRBJ2-1; 7 bases match TRBD1. This CDR3 region has 18 residues. The V segment lost 0 bases and the J segment 7 bases; nucleotides outside the gene matches: 15. Germline V CDR1 and CDR2: SGHTA, FQGNSA. The full variable domain, with the rest looked up from reference TRBV7-2 and TRBJ2-1, is GAGVSQSPSNKVTEKGKDVELRCDPISGHTALYWYRQSLGQGLEFLIYFQGNSAPDKSGLPSDRFSAERTGGSVSTLTIQRTQQEDSAVYLCASSLAFHRGRGSNEQFFGPGTRLTVL.

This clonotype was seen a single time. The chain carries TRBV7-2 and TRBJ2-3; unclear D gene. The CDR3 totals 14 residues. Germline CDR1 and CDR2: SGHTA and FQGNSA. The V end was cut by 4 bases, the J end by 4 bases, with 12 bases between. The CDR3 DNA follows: TGTGCCAGCAGCTCCTCTCAGCGATCAGATACGCAGTATTTT. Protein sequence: CASSSSQRSDTQYF.